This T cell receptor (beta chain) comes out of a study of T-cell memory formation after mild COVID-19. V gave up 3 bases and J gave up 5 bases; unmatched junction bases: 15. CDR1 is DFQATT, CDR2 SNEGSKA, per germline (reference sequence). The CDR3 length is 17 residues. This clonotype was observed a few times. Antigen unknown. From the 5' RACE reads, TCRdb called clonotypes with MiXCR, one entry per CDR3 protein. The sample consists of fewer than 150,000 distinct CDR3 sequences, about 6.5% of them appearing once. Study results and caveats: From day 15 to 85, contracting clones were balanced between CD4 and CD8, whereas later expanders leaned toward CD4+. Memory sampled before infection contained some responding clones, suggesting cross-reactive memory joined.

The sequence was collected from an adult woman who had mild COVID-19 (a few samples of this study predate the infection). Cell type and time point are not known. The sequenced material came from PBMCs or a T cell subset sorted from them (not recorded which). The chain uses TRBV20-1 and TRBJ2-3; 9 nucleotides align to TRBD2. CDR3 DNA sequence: TGCAGTGCTAGGCCTTCCGGTGGCGGGAGGGCAAAAGATACGCAGTATTTT. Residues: CSARPSGGGRAKDTQYF.